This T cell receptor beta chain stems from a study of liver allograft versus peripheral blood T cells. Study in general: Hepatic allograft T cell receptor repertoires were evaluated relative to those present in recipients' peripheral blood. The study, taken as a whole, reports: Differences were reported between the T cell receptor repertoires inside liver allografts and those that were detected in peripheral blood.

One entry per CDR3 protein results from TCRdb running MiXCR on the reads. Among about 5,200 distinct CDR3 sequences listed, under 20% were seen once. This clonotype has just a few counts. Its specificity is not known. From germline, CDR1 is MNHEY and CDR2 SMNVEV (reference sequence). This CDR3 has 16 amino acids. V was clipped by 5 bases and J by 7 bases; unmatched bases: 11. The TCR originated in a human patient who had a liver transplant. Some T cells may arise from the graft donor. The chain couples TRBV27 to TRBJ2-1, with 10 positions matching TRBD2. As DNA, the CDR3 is TGTGCCAGCAGTCCGTCCCTAGCGGGAGTATTTAATGAGCAGTTCTTC. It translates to CASSPSLAGVFNEQFF.